What follows are 23 T cell receptor beta chains derived from one specimen sequenced in a study of cytomegalovirus exposure and HLA in healthy donors. Both 60 Vbeta primers and 13 Jbeta primers went into the PCR. Sequencing used immunoSEQ multiplex PCR; TCRdb keeps in-frame clones, though not all of them. Among about 150,000 clones listed, roughly four fifths were seen once. Source material: PBMCs. The receptors here all came from a woman between 40 and 50 years old in good health and CMV-seronegative.

With respect to this clone: Germline is not matched at one junction end, which may reflect a read error. The CDR3 nucleotides are TGTGCCAGCAGTTTAGGAGGCGGGAGGCCCACCTTC. It codes for CASSLGGGRPTF. The J gene is TRBJ1-2, the V gene TRBV11-2; no clear D gene. Germline loops: CDR1 SGHAT, CDR2 FQNNGV. This CDR3 region has 12 residues.

The V gene is TRBV10-3, the J gene TRBJ1-4; the match to TRBD1 covers 9 bases. Germline CDR1 is ENHRY and CDR2 is SYGVKD. The CDR3 has 18 residues. J gave up 1 base and V 0 bases, and 6 bases lay outside the gene matches. CDR3 DNA: TGTGCCATCAGTGAGTCCTGGACAGGGGTGGTAACTAATGAAAAACTGTTTTTT. Its translation is CAISESWTGVVTNEKLFF.

This clone has a handful of counts. This chain connects TRBV7-9 to TRBJ1-2; weak D call: TRBD1 (6 bases). V was cut by 5 bases and J by 3 bases, with 25 bases left in between. Germline V gene data show CDR1 as SEHNR and CDR2 as FQNEAQ (reference sequence). The CDR3 extends over 18 amino acids. This CDR3 reads CASSTSIQGTYTHYGYTF. CDR3 coding DNA: TGTGCCAGCAGCACGTCAATTCAGGGGACCTATACTCACTATGGCTACACCTTC.

The chain carries TRBV6-1 and TRBJ2-7, with 10 bases aligning to TRBD2. Germline values: CDR1 MNHNS, CDR2 SASEGT. This CDR3 contains 14 residues. V lost 10 bases to trimming and J lost 4 bases; unmatched junction nucleotides: 10. CDR3 DNA: TGTGCCACAACAGCGGGGGGGCGGGATTACGAGCAGTACTTC. The encoded protein is CATTAGGRDYEQYF.

The J gene is TRBJ2-3, the V gene TRBV28; D is perhaps TRBD1 (6 bases). This CDR3 contains 14 residues. Germline assignment: CDR1 MDHEN and CDR2 SYDVKM. Deletions cut 5 bases from V and 4 bases from J, with 13 bases between. This CDR3 is CASSPVTGPDTQYF. The DNA of the CDR3 is TGTGCCAGCAGTCCTGTCACAGGGCCAGATACGCAGTATTTT.

This rearrangement joins TRBV11-2 to TRBJ2-2; 14 bases fit TRBD2. Trimming at V came to 4 bases and at J to 6 bases, leaving 13 bases not matched to a gene. CDR1 SGHAT and CDR2 FQNNGV come from the germline V gene. There are 19 residues in the CDR3. CDR3 sequence (DNA): TGTGCCAGCAGCTCCGGACTAGCGGGGGGCCGTCGCATCCCCGGGGAGCTGTTTTTT. This translates into CASSSGLAGGRRIPGELFF. Full variable domain (missing parts from reference TRBV11-2 and TRBJ2-2): EAGVAQSPRYKIIEKRQSVAFWCNPISGHATLYWYQQILGQGPKLLIQFQNNGVVDDSQLPKDRFSAERLKGVDSTLKIQPAKLEDSAVYLCASSSGLAGGRRIPGELFFGEGSRLTVL.

The table lists this clone with a few counts. The chain carries TRBV12-5 and TRBJ1-4; 7 bases are shared with TRBD1. This CDR3 has 14 amino acids. Germline V gene data show CDR1 as LGHNT and CDR2 as FRNRAP. With 6 bases clipped from V and 5 bases from J, the junction kept 6 bases outside the gene matches. DNA for the CDR3: TGTGCTAGTGGGTGGGACAGAGAGAATGAAAAACTGTTTTTT. It specifies CASGWDRENEKLFF.

This clone occurred a few times. J is TRBJ1-6 and V is TRBV7-2, with D unresolved. This CDR3 has 16 residues. The germline V gene has CDR1 SGHTA and CDR2 FQGNSA. Between the trimmed V and J ends, which lost 1 base and 9 bases, there was a span of 16 bases. The CDR3 loop is CASSLVYGNRGSPLHF. The CDR3 nucleotides are TGTGCCAGCAGCTTAGTCTATGGGAATCGGGGTTCACCCCTCCACTTT.

The V gene is TRBV28, the J gene TRBJ1-1; no reliable D call. The germline V gene has CDR1 MDHEN and CDR2 SYDVKM. With 5 bases removed from V and 3 bases from J, the gap between germline ends came to 10 bases. The CDR3 contains 13 residues. The CDR3 loop is CASSRVMYTEAFF. The CDR3 bases are TGTGCCAGCAGTCGGGTTATGTACACTGAAGCTTTCTTT.

This clone showed up just a few times. This chain's CDR3 is CASSQVGRGNYEQYF. The CDR3 DNA sequence: TGTGCCAGCAGCCAAGTTGGCAGGGGCAACTACGAGCAGTACTTC. The chain combines TRBV14 with TRBJ2-7, with D perhaps TRBD1 (6 bases). Looked up from germline, CDR1 is SGHDN and CDR2 is FVKESK. The ends were cut back, 1 base at V and 3 bases at J, with 13 bases in the middle. The CDR3 consists of 15 residues.

A remark on this clone: This sample includes further DNA sequences coding for the same CDR3. CDR3 DNA: TGTGCCAGCAGCCCGACAGATTACACTGAAGCTTTCTTT. This gives the protein CASSPTDYTEAFF. This rearrangement joins TRBV7-3 to TRBJ1-1, with a possible D match to TRBD1 (5 bases). V gave up 5 bases and J gave up 3 bases, with 10 bases separating them. Germline V gives CDR1 SGHTA, CDR2 FQGTGA. This CDR3 is 13 amino acids long.

V usage is TRBV2 and J usage is TRBJ2-1; TRBD2 aligns across 9 bases. In germline, CDR1 is SNHLY, CDR2 FYNNEI. The CDR3 is 15 amino acids. Losses at the gene ends were 6 bases for V and 9 bases for J; bases not matched to a gene: 12. CDR3 sequence (DNA): TGTGCCAGCAGCGGAATCCTGGGACTAGCCGCTGAGCAGTTCTTC. Protein product: CASSGILGLAAEQFF.

To note about this clone: Other DNA sequences in the same sample also yield this CDR3. The chain recombines TRBV29-1 with TRBJ1-1; TRBD1 aligns across 9 bases. V shed 5 bases, J shed 5 bases, and the junction held 3 bases outside the gene matches. The CDR3 runs 12 residues. The V gene's germline CDR1 is SQVTM and CDR2 ANQGSEA. CDR3 sequence reads: CSVMTGGTEAFF. CDR3 coding DNA: TGCAGCGTTATGACAGGGGGGACTGAAGCTTTCTTT. Full variable domain (outside the CDR3, taken from reference TRBV29-1 and TRBJ1-1): SAVISQKPSRDICQRGTSLTIQCQVDSQVTMMFWYRQQPGQSLTLIATANQGSEATYESGFVIDKFPISRPNLTFSTLTVSNMSPEDSSIYLCSVMTGGTEAFFGQGTRLTVV.

The rearrangement links TRBV19 to TRBJ1-5, with D perhaps matching TRBD1 (6 bases). From germline, CDR1 is LNHDA and CDR2 SQIVND (reference sequence). The V end lost 5 bases, the J end lost 5 bases, and 13 bases lay between the germline ends. The CDR3 is 14 residues long. The DNA for the CDR3 is TGTGCCAGTAGTGGGGGAGCAGGGGATCAGCCCCAGCATTTT. This encodes CASSGGAGDQPQHF. The variable domain in full, completed from reference TRBV19 and TRBJ1-5, reads DGGITQSPKYLFRKEGQNVTLSCEQNLNHDAMYWYRQDPGQGLRLIYYSQIVNDFQKGDIAEGYSVSREKKESFPLTVTSAQKNPTAFYLCASSGGAGDQPQHFGDGTRLSIL.

This clone was recorded once. The chain joins TRBV11-2 to TRBJ1-1; D gene ambiguous. Germline-derived CDR1 and CDR2 are SGHAT and FQNNGV. CDR3 length: 16 amino acids. The V end was cut by 7 bases, the J end by 4 bases, with 22 bases between. The chain's CDR3 is CASTDPGVRAGTEAFF. The CDR3 nucleotides are TGTGCCAGCACCGACCCCGGGGTGAGGGCCGGCACTGAAGCTTTCTTT.

J is TRBJ2-7 and V is TRBV28; 7 bases map to TRBD1. The CDR3 is 14 amino acids. Germline loops: CDR1 MDHEN, CDR2 SYDVKM. V lost 3 bases and J lost 7; bases outside the gene matches: 9. This CDR3 is CASSLDRPLGEQYF. The CDR3, as DNA: TGTGCCAGCAGTTTGGACAGGCCCCTCGGAGAGCAGTACTTC. The complete variable domain, with remaining parts taken from reference TRBV28 and TRBJ2-7, reads DVKVTQSSRYLVKRTGEKVFLECVQDMDHENMFWYRQDPGLGLRLIYFSYDVKMKEKGDIPEGYSVSREKKERFSLILESASTNQTSMYLCASSLDRPLGEQYFGPGTRLTVT.

This clone has only a few counts. The genes are TRBV2 and TRBJ1-1, with D tentatively TRBD1 (6 bases). This CDR3 spans 15 amino acids. Trimming took off 7 bases at V and 0 bases at J, with 15 bases between the two ends. Germline V lookup: CDR1 SNHLY, CDR2 FYNNEI. CDR3 amino acids: CASNGQLLMNTEAFF. The CDR3 DNA reads TGTGCCAGCAACGGACAGTTACTTATGAACACTGAAGCTTTCTTT.

DNA for the CDR3: TGTGCCAGCAGCTTGCAGTTGGCTTACCAAGAGACCCAGTACTTC. The encoded protein is CASSLQLAYQETQYF. This chain uses TRBV5-4 with TRBJ2-5, with D hard to call. This CDR3 has 15 residues. The V end lost 1 base, the J end lost 0 bases, and 10 bases lay between the germline ends. Germline CDR1 reads SGHNT; CDR2 reads YYREEE (reference sequence). The variable domain in full, with the rest retrieved from reference TRBV5-4 and TRBJ2-5, is ETGVTQSPTHLIKTRGQQVTLRCSSQSGHNTVSWYQQALGQGPQFIFQYYREEENGRGNFPPRFSGLQFPNYSSELNVNALELDDSALYLCASSLQLAYQETQYFGPGTRLLVL.

This clone was seen repeatedly, ten times or more. This chain uses TRBV4-1 with TRBJ2-1, with 7 bases lining up with TRBD2. This CDR3 has 16 residues. V was pared by 3 bases and J by 0 bases, with 5 bases of the junction left unmatched. From germline, CDR1 is MGHRA and CDR2 YSYEKL. The CDR3, as DNA: TGCGCCAGCAGCCAGGGAGGGGTCGGCTCCTACAATGAGCAGTTCTTC. The encoded protein is CASSQGGVGSYNEQFF.

This clone turned up a few times. This chain joins TRBV7-9 and TRBJ1-6; perhaps TRBD1 as D (6 bases). Per germline, CDR1 SEHNR and CDR2 FQNEAQ (reference sequence). V was clipped by 5 bases and J by 9 bases, with 17 bases between them. The CDR3 has 15 residues. The CDR3 is CASSAEGHRASPLHF. In DNA, the CDR3 is TGTGCCAGCAGCGCAGAAGGTCACAGGGCTTCACCCCTCCACTTT.

The J gene is TRBJ1-5, the V gene TRBV25-1, with D unclear. The CDR3 totals 13 residues. Trimming removed 3 bases from V and 9 bases from J, with 12 bases in between. Germline CDR1 and CDR2: MGHDK and SYGVNS. The CDR3 reads CASSDNRPGPQHF. DNA for the CDR3: TGTGCCAGCAGTGATAACCGGCCAGGGCCCCAGCATTTT.

In the case of this clone: The CDR3 ends on some other residue instead of the conserved phenylalanine or tryptophan, so this is likely a read error. The V gene is TRBV2, the J gene TRBJ1-6, with 7 bases matching TRBD1. The CDR3 spans 14 residues. Germline V gene lookup returns CDR1 SNHLY and CDR2 FYNNEI. The junction had 6 bases not matched to a gene; V was cut back by 7 bases and J by 6 bases. The CDR3 sequence: CASMKTGSNSPLHS. DNA for the CDR3: TGTGCCAGCATGAAGACAGGGTCTAATTCACCCCTCCACTCT.

The chain is built from TRBV2 and TRBJ1-6, with TRBD1 matching over 8 bases. Germline CDR1 and CDR2: SNHLY and FYNNEI. CDR3 length equals 15 residues. J gave up 9 bases and V 6 bases, and 10 bases lay outside the gene matches. The CDR3 DNA follows: TGTGCCAGCAGGACATCCGGGACAGGTGCTTCACCCCTCCACTTT. Translation: CASRTSGTGASPLHF. Combining the CDR3 with reference TRBV2 and TRBJ1-6 gives the whole variable domain EPEVTQTPSHQVTQMGQEVILRCVPISNHLYFYWYRQILGQKVEFLVSFYNNEISEKSEIFDDQFSVERPDGSNFTLKIRSTKLEDSAMYFCASRTSGTGASPLHFGNGTRLTVT.